The text below deals with one T cell receptor (beta chain). The antigen is undetermined. These data come from a study of T cell responses to AZD1222 COVID-19 vaccine. The CDR3 is 14 residues long. Germline-derived CDR1 and CDR2 are MNHEY and SVGEGT. The trim removed 5 bases at V and 6 bases at J, leaving 3 bases unmatched. Only in-frame clones appear in the TCRdb table, and some are missing; sequencing was by immunoSEQ multiplex PCR. The data contain 90,000 to 120,000 clones, 92% of them singletons. General study findings and limits: With dominance at 160-218 and 743-854, vaccine-associated CD4 TCRs spanned spike.

The specimen was peripheral blood, collected 28 days after the second AZD1222 dose. V is TRBV6-2 or TRBV6-3 and J is TRBJ2-7; 14 bases align to TRBD2. The clonotype originates from an adult who received the AZD1222 COVID-19 vaccine. The CDR3 sequence is CASSRLAGGFEQYF. CDR3 bases: TGTGCCAGCAGTAGACTAGCGGGAGGGTTCGAGCAGTACTTC.